The 9 T cell receptor beta chains presented below share a single source sample, sequenced in a study of cytotoxic CD8 clonotypes in ibrutinib-treated CLL. TCRdb keeps only in-frame clones here, not all; method: immunoSEQ multiplex PCR. This table holds some 93,000 clones, around 80% found once. The sample consisted of PBMCs, taken after 12 months of ibrutinib treatment. These receptors originate from a human donor with chronic lymphocytic leukemia.

The rearrangement links TRBV29-1 to TRBJ2-1; the D is unclear. CDR3 length: 13 residues. V was shortened by 8 bases and J by 8 bases, with 19 bases between the two germline ends. The germline V gene has CDR1 SQVTM and CDR2 ANQGSEA. The CDR3 region has the DNA TGCAGCTTTACGTTGTTTCGTCCGGATGAGCAGTTCTTC. It translates to CSFTLFRPDEQFF.

This chain connects TRBV27 to TRBJ2-1; 10 nucleotides align to TRBD2. The CDR3 totals 15 residues. The germline V gene encodes CDR1 MNHEY and CDR2 SMNVEV (reference sequence). V was clipped by 4 bases and J by 3 bases; unmatched bases: 3. CDR3 sequence (DNA): TGTGCCAGCAGTTCTTTAGCGGGGGGCTACAATGAGCAGTTCTTC. It encodes CASSSLAGGYNEQFF.

The chain has TRBV7-2 and TRBJ2-7; the match to TRBD2 covers 8 bases. CDR3 length: 16 amino acids. Germline CDR1 and CDR2: SGHTA and FQGNSA. V lost 7 bases, J lost 5 bases, and 16 bases stayed unmatched. The CDR3 nucleotides read TGTGCCAGCACCCGGGATCTAGCGGGTTTGGGGGACGAGCAGTACTTC. Its protein is CASTRDLAGLGDEQYF.

Written as DNA, the CDR3 is TGTGCCAGCAGTGGGCAGGGAAGCACAGATACGCAGTATTTT. Protein product: CASSGQGSTDTQYF. This chain joins TRBV14 and TRBJ2-3, with a possible D match to TRBD1 (5 bases). V was clipped by 6 bases and J by 0 bases, with 10 bases between them. The CDR3 has 14 residues. Germline V CDR1 and CDR2: SGHDN, FVKESK.

The gene calls are TRBV27 and TRBJ2-3; TRBD1 might be the D (7 bases). The germline V and J ends were trimmed by 0 bases and 6 bases, with 19 bases remaining between them. CDR3 length: 17 residues. In germline, CDR1 is MNHEY, CDR2 SMNVEV (reference sequence). CDR3 DNA sequence: TGTGCCAGCAGTTTATCTTTCGCAGGGGGGATTGGGGATACGCAGTATTTT. Residues: CASSLSFAGGIGDTQYF.

The chain couples TRBV7-9 to TRBJ2-1; 9 nucleotides align to TRBD2. Germline CDR1 and CDR2: SEHNR and FQNEAQ (reference sequence). The V segment lost 4 bases and the J segment 9 bases; nucleotides outside the gene matches: 16. This CDR3 spans 17 amino acids. This chain's CDR3 is CASSSEQGTSSRREQFF. CDR3 bases: TGTGCCAGCAGCTCAGAACAGGGGACTAGCAGCCGTCGTGAGCAGTTCTTC.

The chain carries TRBV5-4 and TRBJ1-3, with 9 bases matching TRBD1. CDR3 length equals 15 residues. The germline V gene encodes CDR1 SGHNT and CDR2 YYREEE (reference sequence). Losses at the gene ends were 0 bases for V and 7 bases for J; bases not matched to a gene: 5. CDR3: CASSLADRGSNTIYF. CDR3 DNA sequence: TGTGCCAGCAGCTTGGCGGACAGGGGCTCGAACACCATATATTTT.

This clone was detected only once. The chain has TRBV19 and TRBJ1-3, with D possibly matching TRBD1 (5 bases). Trimming left V 3 bases short and J 3 bases short, with 9 bases between. The CDR3 spans 14 residues. Germline values: CDR1 LNHDA, CDR2 SQIVND (reference sequence). CDR3 sequence (DNA): TGTGCCAGTAGTATCGGAGGGGTTGGAAACACCATATATTTT. Its protein is CASSIGGVGNTIYF.

This clone has a single count. The chain carries TRBV6-5 and TRBJ2-7; 7 bases line up with TRBD2. From germline, CDR1 is MNHEY and CDR2 SVGAGI. The CDR3 is made up of 14 amino acids. The junction had 1 base not matched to a gene; V was cut back by 0 bases and J by 2 bases. CDR3: CASSYSREPYEQYF. CDR3 nucleotides: TGTGCCAGCAGTTACTCGCGGGAGCCCTACGAGCAGTACTTC.